A single sample gave rise to the 29 T cell receptor beta chains below, sequenced in a study of chemoradiotherapy in HPV16-positive cancers. The method was immunoSEQ multiplex PCR; TCRdb's version includes in-frame clones alone and lacks a portion of them. The sample holds tens of thousands of clones, about nine tenths seen once. The source material was blood, sampled from a patient who underwent chemoradiotherapy. Every receptor here comes from a human donor with HPV-associated anogenital cancer.

J is TRBJ1-1 and V is TRBV25-1; the D gene is possibly TRBD1 (5 bases). CDR3 length equals 14 residues. Trimming pared 1 base from V and 5 bases from J, leaving 11 bases between. Per the germline V gene, CDR1 is MGHDK and CDR2 is SYGVNS. This CDR3 reads CASSESGWGTEAFF. CDR3 nucleotide sequence: TGTGCCAGCAGTGAATCAGGGTGGGGAACTGAAGCTTTCTTT.

This clone was seen a single time. The rearrangement joins TRBV18 to TRBJ2-1; TRBD1 or TRBD2 may be the D gene (5 bases each). Germline V gene lookup returns CDR1 KGHSH and CDR2 LQKENI. V shed 3 bases and J shed 9 bases, with 18 bases lying between them. CDR3 length: 15 amino acids. As DNA, the CDR3 is TGTGCCAGCTCACCGAGTGGGGGAGCTCAGGGTGAGCAGTTCTTC. It encodes CASSPSGGAQGEQFF.

V gene TRBV28 combines with J gene TRBJ2-7; D unclear. Trimming shortened V by 2 bases and J by 1 base, and 12 bases separated the two germline ends. The CDR3 length is 15 residues. Germline CDR1 is MDHEN and CDR2 is SYDVKM. The CDR3 spells CASSLTSQRSYEQYF. In DNA, the CDR3 is TGTGCCAGCAGTTTAACTTCCCAACGATCCTACGAGCAGTACTTC.

The chain uses TRBV5-8 and TRBJ2-1; 9 bases align to TRBD2. The CDR3 length is 13 residues. Germline CDR1 and CDR2: SGHTS and YDEGEE. Trimming cost V 5 bases and J 7 bases; bases outside gene matches: 4. CDR3 in amino acids: CASRRLAVNEQFF. CDR3 DNA: TGTGCCAGCAGAAGACTAGCGGTGAATGAGCAGTTCTTC.

Only one count was recorded for this clone. The chain joins TRBV30 to TRBJ1-5; D might be TRBD1 (6 bases). The germline V gene has CDR1 GTSNPN and CDR2 SVGIG (reference sequence). The CDR3 covers 15 residues. V was cut by 4 bases and J by 3 bases, with 16 bases left in between. CDR3 loop: CAWNLFGQPNQPQHF. The DNA for the CDR3 is TGTGCCTGGAACCTATTCGGACAGCCCAATCAGCCCCAGCATTTT.

In DNA form, the CDR3 reads TGTGCCTGGGGATACCCCGGGACCCCCTACTTC. It yields the protein CAWGYPGTPYF. This rearrangement joins TRBV30 to TRBJ2-5; D might be TRBD1 or TRBD2, each matching 5 bases. The CDR3 has 11 residues. The germline gives CDR1 GTSNPN, CDR2 SVGIG (reference sequence). Trimming removed 5 bases from V and 14 bases from J, with 18 bases in between.

This clone was detected once. The rearrangement joins TRBV7-6 to TRBJ1-3, with D maybe TRBD1 (5 bases). CDR3 length: 15 residues. The germline V gene has CDR1 SGHVS and CDR2 FNYEAQ. Deletions cut 1 base from V and 6 bases from J, with 13 bases between. The CDR3 nucleotides are TGTGCCAGCAGCTTAGTCTCCGGGGCAACAAACACCATATATTTT. Its translation: CASSLVSGATNTIYF.

This clone came up a few times. This chain connects TRBV7-9 to TRBJ2-3; D may be TRBD2 (6 bases). V lost 4 bases and J lost 4, with 6 bases in between. This CDR3 has 12 amino acids. Germline CDR1 is SEHNR and CDR2 is FQNEAQ (reference sequence). CDR3 coding DNA: TGTGCCAGCAGCTGGGAGGCAGATACGCAGTATTTT. Amino acids: CASSWEADTQYF.

The genes are TRBV7-9 and TRBJ2-7; D call uncertain. Germline V lookup: CDR1 SEHNR, CDR2 FQNEAQ (reference sequence). V lost 6 bases, J lost 5 bases, and 17 bases lay in between. The CDR3 loop spans 14 amino acids. The CDR3 coding sequence is TGTGCCAGCAGTTGGTCTCCTCAGGATGACGAGCAGTACTTC. Protein: CASSWSPQDDEQYF.

V gene TRBV5-6 combines with J gene TRBJ1-4, with 7 bases fitting TRBD1. With 1 base clipped from V and 4 bases from J, the junction kept 4 bases outside the gene matches. The CDR3 is made up of 15 amino acids. The germline gives CDR1 SGHDT, CDR2 YYEEEE. DNA of the CDR3: TGTGCCAGCAGCTTGAAACAGGGGTTTAATGAAAAACTGTTTTTT. Its protein product is CASSLKQGFNEKLFF. Based on the CDR3 plus reference TRBV5-6 and TRBJ1-4, the full variable domain is DAGVTQSPTHLIKTRGQQVTLRCSPKSGHDTVSWYQQALGQGPQFIFQYYEEEERQRGNFPDRFSGHQFPNYSSELNVNALLLGDSALYLCASSLKQGFNEKLFFGSGTQLSVL.

The chain has TRBV15 and TRBJ2-7, with 8 bases aligning to TRBD1. Per the germline V gene, CDR1 is LNHNV and CDR2 is YYDKDF (reference sequence). This CDR3 is built from 13 residues. Germline trimming cut 5 bases from V and 4 bases from J; bases unmatched to any gene: 4. The CDR3 coding sequence is TGTGCCACCAGCCAACAGGGGGTGTACGAGCAGTACTTC. Protein: CATSQQGVYEQYF.

The V and J genes are TRBV7-9 and TRBJ1-5; D is unclear. The CDR3 is made up of 12 amino acids. V gave up 4 bases and J gave up 7 bases, with 8 bases separating them. Germline assignment: CDR1 SEHNR and CDR2 FQNEAQ (reference sequence). The CDR3 DNA reads as TGTGCCAGCAGCTCCGCCGGGCAGCCCCAGCATTTT. Translating gives CASSSAGQPQHF.

CDR3 in amino acids: CASSSGLDWYEQYF. In nucleotides, the CDR3 is TGTGCCAGCAGTTCGGGACTAGATTGGTACGAGCAGTACTTC. The chain employs TRBV27 and TRBJ2-7; 8 bases line up with TRBD2. Germline V gives CDR1 MNHEY, CDR2 SMNVEV (reference sequence). CDR3 size: 14 residues. Trimming at V came to 4 bases and at J to 4 bases, leaving 6 bases not matched to a gene.

The chain couples TRBV14 to TRBJ1-5; a weak D match, TRBD1 (5 bases). Germline V gives CDR1 SGHDN, CDR2 FVKESK. Trimming pared 1 base from V and 5 bases from J, leaving 9 bases between. The CDR3 runs to 14 residues. The CDR3 bases are TGTGCCAGCAGCCAAGGTGGGACGGATCAGCCCCAGCATTTT. Its protein is CASSQGGTDQPQHF.

The rearrangement uses TRBV13 and TRBJ2-3, with D possibly matching TRBD2 (5 bases). Germline V gives CDR1 PRHDT, CDR2 FYEKMQ (reference sequence). V was trimmed by 0 bases and J by 3 bases, leaving 10 bases between them. The CDR3 extends over 15 amino acids. For the CDR3, the DNA is TGTGCCAGCAGCTTAGGACTAGTCTCGACAGATACGCAGTATTTT. Its translation: CASSLGLVSTDTQYF.

The genes are TRBV6-5 and TRBJ2-7; 9 nucleotides line up with TRBD1. CDR1 MNHEY and CDR2 SVGAGI come from the germline V gene. There are 14 residues in the CDR3. With V trimmed by 5 bases and J by 1 base, 3 bases remained unmatched. In DNA, the CDR3 is TGTGCCAGCAGTGAGGGGACAGGGTCCTACGAGCAGTACTTC. Translated: CASSEGTGSYEQYF.

The V gene is TRBV25-1, the J gene TRBJ2-4; D might be TRBD1 (6 bases). V lost 2 bases and J lost 1, with 9 bases in between. Germline V CDR1 and CDR2: MGHDK, SYGVNS. CDR3 length equals 15 residues. The CDR3 coding sequence is TGTGCCAGCAGTGAACATCAGGGGGCCAAAAACATTCAGTACTTC. Translating gives CASSEHQGAKNIQYF.

This chain links TRBV5-1 with TRBJ1-4; a possible D gene is TRBD1 (5 bases). The V end lost 5 bases, the J end lost 4 bases, and 9 bases lay between the germline ends. The CDR3 totals 13 residues. Germline CDR1 is SGHRS and CDR2 is YFSETQ. CDR3 region: CASRGGDNEKLFF. The CDR3 DNA sequence: TGCGCCAGCAGGGGAGGGGATAATGAAAAACTGTTTTTT.

This chain connects TRBV15 to TRBJ2-1, with a weak D call TRBD2 (6 bases). The CDR3 spans 15 residues. Germline-derived CDR1 and CDR2 are LNHNV and YYDKDF (reference sequence). Trimming took 1 base from V and 3 from J, leaving 10 bases between them. Here the CDR3 reads CATSRGSSDYNEQFF. CDR3 DNA sequence: TGTGCCACCAGCAGAGGGTCTAGCGACTACAATGAGCAGTTCTTC.

V gene TRBV27 combines with J gene TRBJ2-5, with D unclear. Near its end, the DNA agrees better with TRBJ2-7, so the J call may be wrong. The V gene's germline CDR1 is MNHEY and CDR2 SMNVEV (reference sequence). CDR3 length: 15 residues. The CDR3 sequence: CASSLFGQTSYEQYF. DNA of the CDR3: TGTGCCAGCAGTTTATTTGGTCAGACTTCCTACGAGCAGTACTTC.

The gene calls are TRBV6-1 and TRBJ2-5; 7 bases are a match to TRBD2. The junction had 6 bases not matched to a gene; V was cut back by 6 bases and J by 5 bases. Germline loops: CDR1 MNHNS, CDR2 SASEGT. CDR3 length: 13 amino acids. The CDR3 spells CASRVGGVETQYF. CDR3 DNA sequence: TGTGCCAGCAGGGTGGGGGGGGTGGAGACCCAGTACTTC.

The chain's CDR3 is CASSGGYEQYF. The CDR3 nucleotides are TGTGCCAGCAGTGGGGGTTACGAGCAGTACTTC. This rearrangement joins TRBV6-5 to TRBJ2-7; D tentatively fits TRBD1 or TRBD2 (5 bases each). Germline V gives CDR1 MNHEY, CDR2 SVGAGI. The CDR3 is made up of 11 amino acids. V shed 5 bases and J shed 4 bases, with 6 bases lying between them.

The chain links TRBV7-2 to TRBJ1-1, with a weak D call TRBD1 (5 bases). CDR1 and CDR2 (germline): SGHTA, FQGNSA. V was shortened by 5 bases and J by 4 bases, with 17 bases between the two germline ends. The CDR3 is made up of 15 amino acids. CDR3 region: CASSPNAGMSTEAFF. Written as DNA, the CDR3 is TGTGCCAGCAGCCCAAACGCAGGGATGAGCACTGAAGCTTTCTTT.

This chain joins TRBV25-1 and TRBJ1-1; unclear D gene. The CDR3 covers 12 residues. Germline V gives CDR1 MGHDK, CDR2 SYGVNS. V was trimmed by 5 bases and J by 0 bases, leaving 4 bases between them. The CDR3 spells CASSFMNTEAFF. In nucleotides, the CDR3 is TGTGCCAGCAGTTTCATGAACACTGAAGCTTTCTTT.

This chain uses TRBV5-1 with TRBJ1-1; maybe TRBD1 (6 bases). CDR1 and CDR2 (germline): SGHRS, YFSETQ. CDR3 length: 15 residues. V lost 7 bases and J lost 0, with 16 bases in between. The CDR3, as DNA: TGCGCCAGCTTCGACAGGACTAATTTGAACACTGAAGCTTTCTTT. Its translation: CASFDRTNLNTEAFF.

The chain joins TRBV2 to TRBJ1-2; D might be TRBD1 (5 bases). V lost 5 bases, J lost 6 bases, and 13 bases lay in between. The length of the CDR3 is 13 residues. Germline CDR1 SNHLY, CDR2 FYNNEI. Here the CDR3 DNA reads TGTGCCAGCAGTATTATCAGGGACCATGGCTACACCTTC. This gives the protein CASSIIRDHGYTF.

The chain joins TRBV19 to TRBJ1-1; TRBD1 matches 10 bases. After removal of 8 bases from V and 6 bases from J, the junction contained 3 bases not matched to a gene. This CDR3 contains 12 residues. Germline CDR1 is LNHDA and CDR2 is SQIVND (reference sequence). The CDR3 bases are TGTGCCAGTGAGGACAGGGGGTCTGAAGCTTTCTTT. It encodes CASEDRGSEAFF. Full variable domain (outside the CDR3, taken from reference TRBV19 and TRBJ1-1): DGGITQSPKYLFRKEGQNVTLSCEQNLNHDAMYWYRQDPGQGLRLIYYSQIVNDFQKGDIAEGYSVSREKKESFPLTVTSAQKNPTAFYLCASEDRGSEAFFGQGTRLTVV.

The J gene is TRBJ1-1, the V gene TRBV30, with TRBD1 identical over 10 bases. CDR3 length equals 16 residues. Germline CDR1 and CDR2: GTSNPN and SVGIG (reference sequence). Germline trimming cut 3 bases from V and 2 bases from J; bases unmatched to any gene: 9. The CDR3 loop reads CAWSLDRGPGNTEAFF. The CDR3 bases are TGTGCCTGGAGCCTCGACAGGGGGCCTGGAAACACTGAAGCTTTCTTT. Drawing the rest from reference TRBV30 and TRBJ1-1, the complete variable domain is SQTIHQWPATLVQPVGSPLSLECTVEGTSNPNLYWYRQAAGRGLQLLFYSVGIGQISSEVPQNLSASRPQDRQFILSSKKLLLSDSGFYLCAWSLDRGPGNTEAFFGQGTRLTVV.

The chain's CDR3 is CASSSQIAGGRWVTDTQYF. DNA of the CDR3: TGTGCCAGCAGCTCGCAGATAGCGGGAGGGCGTTGGGTTACAGATACGCAGTATTTT. The chain joins TRBV5-6 to TRBJ2-3, with TRBD2 identical over 11 bases. V lost 3 bases to trimming and J lost 3 bases; unmatched junction nucleotides: 15. This CDR3 contains 19 residues. The V gene's germline CDR1 is SGHDT and CDR2 YYEEEE. The full variable domain, its missing parts supplied by reference TRBV5-6 and TRBJ2-3, is DAGVTQSPTHLIKTRGQQVTLRCSPKSGHDTVSWYQQALGQGPQFIFQYYEEEERQRGNFPDRFSGHQFPNYSSELNVNALLLGDSALYLCASSSQIAGGRWVTDTQYFGPGTRLTVL.